This passage covers 18 T cell receptor beta chains from one sample sequenced in a study of long-term antiretroviral therapy in people with HIV. The run of the v3.0 immunoSEQ assay was at survey level. Here immunoSEQ multiplex PCR was the method, and the copy in TCRdb shows in-frame clones only, minus some. The table includes 20,000 to 25,000 clones, roughly 75% detected once. This specimen was unsorted PBMCs, taken 2.9 years after starting antiretroviral therapy. The receptors come from a woman in her 30s with HIV.

V usage is TRBV11-3 and J usage is TRBJ1-6; 7 bases line up with TRBD1. V trimming: 1 base; J trimming: 8 bases; junction bases outside the gene matches: 2. This CDR3 has 14 residues. In germline, CDR1 is SGHNT, CDR2 YENEEA. The CDR3 here is CASSLGQGDSPLHF. The DNA for the CDR3 is TGTGCCAGCAGCTTAGGCCAGGGGGATTCACCCCTCCACTTT.

This clone has more than one count but fewer than ten. This chain connects TRBV11-2 to TRBJ2-1; D might be TRBD1 (5 bases). The CDR3 covers 13 residues. Germline CDR1 and CDR2: SGHAT and FQNNGV. Trimming took off 0 bases at V and 10 bases at J, with 10 bases between the two ends. The CDR3 nucleotides are TGTGCCAGCAGCTTAGAACAGGCGGACGAGCAGTTCTTC. Translating gives CASSLEQADEQFF.

This clone was counted once. The DNA for the CDR3 is TGTGCCAGCAGTGAATCTGTACAAGAGACCCAGTACTTC. Residues: CASSESVQETQYF. V and J are TRBV2 and TRBJ2-5; D is undetermined. V was shortened by 2 bases and J by 2 bases, with 6 bases between the two germline ends. Germline V gene data show CDR1 as SNHLY and CDR2 as FYNNEI. The CDR3 is 13 amino acids.

J is TRBJ1-1 and V is TRBV6-1, with 7 positions matching TRBD1. Germline values: CDR1 MNHNS, CDR2 SASEGT. The CDR3 is 13 residues long. V dropped 8 bases and J dropped 6; count of bases not matched to a gene: 9. CDR3 coding DNA: TGTGCCAGCCCCGGACAGGTGGGCGCTGAAGCTTTCTTT. This translates into CASPGQVGAEAFF.

The rearrangement joins TRBV6-5 to TRBJ1-1; D is undetermined. V was cut by 3 bases and J by 1 base, with 6 bases left in between. From germline, CDR1 is MNHEY and CDR2 SVGAGI. This CDR3 contains 13 residues. The CDR3 loop is CASSYQRNTEAFF. CDR3 nucleotides: TGTGCCAGCAGTTATCAGAGGAACACTGAAGCTTTCTTT.

The gene calls are TRBV2 and TRBJ2-1, with D perhaps given as TRBD1 or TRBD2 (5 bases each). This CDR3 has 15 amino acids. V lost 7 bases, J lost 1 base, and 14 bases lay in between. From germline, CDR1 is SNHLY and CDR2 FYNNEI. CDR3 amino acids: CASKEGWGSYNEQFF. As DNA, the CDR3 is TGTGCCAGCAAAGAGGGATGGGGGTCCTACAATGAGCAGTTCTTC.

The CDR3 DNA follows: TGCAGCGTTGACCCTGGGACACTAGGGAACACTGAAGCTTTCTTT. Translated: CSVDPGTLGNTEAFF. This sequence joins TRBV29-1 and TRBJ1-1; possibly TRBD1 for D (6 bases). The CDR3 length is 15 residues. With 3 bases removed from V and 1 base from J, the gap between germline ends came to 15 bases. CDR1 and CDR2 (germline): SQVTM, ANQGSEA.

This clone rates as medium-sized (0.01 to 0.1%). Other DNA sequences within the sample encode an identical CDR3. The gene calls are TRBV29-1 and TRBJ1-2; D uncertain. Trimming pared 3 bases from V and 4 bases from J, leaving 3 bases between. CDR3 length: 10 amino acids. Per germline, CDR1 SQVTM and CDR2 ANQGSEA. Here the CDR3 DNA reads TGCAGCGTTGAGGGCTATGGCTACACCTTC. Translation gives CSVEGYGYTF.

This chain connects TRBV5-1 to TRBJ2-2, with a tentative D call TRBD1 (6 bases). This CDR3 spans 14 amino acids. Germline CDR1 SGHRS, CDR2 YFSETQ. The germline V and J ends were trimmed by 4 bases and 6 bases, with 13 bases remaining between them. The CDR3 loop is CASSLQGLAGELFF. The CDR3 DNA sequence: TGCGCCAGCAGCCTACAGGGTTTGGCCGGGGAGCTGTTTTTT.

The V call is TRBV6-5, the J call TRBJ2-1; 8 nucleotides match TRBD1. The CDR3 totals 14 residues. Trimming removed 2 bases from V and 4 bases from J; junction bases left unmatched: 1. Germline loops: CDR1 MNHEY, CDR2 SVGAGI. This CDR3 reads CASSYRDRYNEQFF. The CDR3, as DNA: TGTGCCAGCAGTTACCGGGACAGGTACAATGAGCAGTTCTTC.

This clone has only a few counts. V gene TRBV5-1 combines with J gene TRBJ1-2; D gene unclear. CDR3 size: 16 residues. The germline CDR1 and CDR2 sequences are SGHRS and YFSETQ. V lost 3 bases to trimming and J lost 0 bases, with 15 bases between them. The CDR3 here is CASSSPLGGANYGYTF. CDR3 DNA: TGCGCCAGCAGCTCCCCGCTGGGTGGAGCTAACTATGGCTACACCTTC.

The V gene is TRBV29-1, the J gene TRBJ1-1, with 8 bases that match TRBD1. CDR1 is SQVTM and CDR2 is ANQGSEA in the germline V gene. The CDR3 totals 16 residues. The V segment lost 6 bases and the J segment 0 bases; nucleotides outside the gene matches: 12. CDR3 sequence (DNA): TGCAGCGTGGGGGGACAGGATCGATTTTTGAACACTGAAGCTTTCTTT. Translation: CSVGGQDRFLNTEAFF.

The chain combines TRBV7-6 with TRBJ1-1; D ambiguous. The V end lost 5 bases, the J end lost 3 bases, and 16 bases lay between the germline ends. This CDR3 has 15 amino acids. The germline V gene has CDR1 SGHVS and CDR2 FNYEAQ. The DNA of the CDR3 is TGTGCCAGCAGCCTAAGGTTAGGTTATTACACTGAAGCTTTCTTT. It yields the protein CASSLRLGYYTEAFF.

V and J are TRBV2 and TRBJ1-1; D remains unclear. The germline V gene encodes CDR1 SNHLY and CDR2 FYNNEI. This CDR3 contains 15 residues. The V and J ends lost 1 base and 0 bases respectively, with 9 bases between them. Here the CDR3 DNA reads TGTGCCAGCAGTGAAGAAGCAGTTATGAACACTGAAGCTTTCTTT. Amino acids: CASSEEAVMNTEAFF. The whole variable domain, filled in from reference TRBV2 and TRBJ1-1, reads EPEVTQTPSHQVTQMGQEVILRCVPISNHLYFYWYRQILGQKVEFLVSFYNNEISEKSEIFDDQFSVERPDGSNFTLKIRSTKLEDSAMYFCASSEEAVMNTEAFFGQGTRLTVV.

The chain links TRBV4-2 to TRBJ2-2; D gene uncertain. Between the trimmed V and J ends, which lost 4 bases and 6 bases, there was a span of 15 bases. Germline V gene data show CDR1 as LGHNA and CDR2 as YNFKEQ. The CDR3 spans 15 residues. This CDR3 reads CASSLSLGVAGELFF. DNA of the CDR3: TGTGCCAGCAGCCTATCTCTAGGAGTGGCCGGGGAGCTGTTTTTT.

This clone was detected a few times. The chain carries TRBV2 and TRBJ1-2, with D perhaps TRBD1 (6 bases). Germline V gene sequence: CDR1 SNHLY, CDR2 FYNNEI. The CDR3 totals 14 residues. Trimming shortened V by 6 bases and J by 3 bases, and 14 bases separated the two germline ends. CDR3 protein: CASSADSSDYGYTF. CDR3 bases: TGTGCCAGCAGCGCGGACAGTTCTGACTATGGCTACACCTTC.

V and J are TRBV5-6 and TRBJ2-2; D perhaps matches TRBD2 (6 bases). Trimming shortened V by 0 bases and J by 5 bases, and 11 bases separated the two germline ends. This CDR3 region has 15 residues. In germline, CDR1 is SGHDT, CDR2 YYEEEE. The DNA for the CDR3 is TGTGCCAGCAGCTTGGAAACACGGGGGACCGGGGAGCTGTTTTTT. Protein sequence: CASSLETRGTGELFF.

The rearrangement joins TRBV27 to TRBJ1-2; D is unresolved. Trimming took 0 bases from V and 4 from J, leaving 18 bases between them. From germline, CDR1 is MNHEY and CDR2 SMNVEV (reference sequence). The CDR3 covers 17 residues. The CDR3 coding sequence is TGTGCCAGCAGTTTATCGTCAAGTTTTGCGGTATCCTATGGCTACACCTTC. This encodes CASSLSSSFAVSYGYTF.